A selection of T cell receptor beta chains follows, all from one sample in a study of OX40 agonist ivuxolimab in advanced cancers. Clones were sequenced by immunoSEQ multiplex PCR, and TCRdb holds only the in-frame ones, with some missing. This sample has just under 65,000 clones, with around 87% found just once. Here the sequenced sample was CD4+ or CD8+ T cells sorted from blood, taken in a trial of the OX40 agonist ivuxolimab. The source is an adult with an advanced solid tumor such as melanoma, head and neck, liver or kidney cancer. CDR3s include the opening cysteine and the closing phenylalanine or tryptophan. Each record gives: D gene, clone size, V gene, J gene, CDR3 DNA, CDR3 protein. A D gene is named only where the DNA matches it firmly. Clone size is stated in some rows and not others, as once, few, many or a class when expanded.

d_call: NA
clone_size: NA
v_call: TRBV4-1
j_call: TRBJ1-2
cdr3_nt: TGCGCCAGCAGCCAAGGGATTCGGCAGGGTTTCTATGGCTACACCTTC
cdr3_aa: CASSQGIRQGFYGYTF

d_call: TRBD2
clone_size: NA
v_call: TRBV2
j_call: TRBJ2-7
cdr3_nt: TGTGCCAGCAGTCCCGGGGGGGGGCGCGAGCAGTACTTC
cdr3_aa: CASSPGGGREQYF

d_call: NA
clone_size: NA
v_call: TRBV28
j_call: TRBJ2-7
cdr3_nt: TGTGCCAGCAGTTTAGCGGCAGGGAACACCTACGAGCAGTACTTC
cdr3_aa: CASSLAAGNTYEQYF

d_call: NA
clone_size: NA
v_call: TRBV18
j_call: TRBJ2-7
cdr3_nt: TGTGCCAGCTCACCACTGGTGGCGGCGAGCTCCTACGAGCAGTACTTC
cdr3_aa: CASSPLVAASSYEQYF

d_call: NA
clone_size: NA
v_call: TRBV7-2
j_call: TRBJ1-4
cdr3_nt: TGTGCCAGCAGCTTAAGGTCCGGTGGTAATGAAAAACTGTTTTTT
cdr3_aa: CASSLRSGGNEKLFF

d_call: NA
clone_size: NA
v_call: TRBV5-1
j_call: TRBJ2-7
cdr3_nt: TGCGCCAGCAGCATAACATCTCCCTACGAGCAGTACTTC
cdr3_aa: CASSITSPYEQYF

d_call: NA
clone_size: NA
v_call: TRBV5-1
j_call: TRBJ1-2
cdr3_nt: TGCGCCAGCAGCCAGGGACTGGCGGATGGCTACACCTTC
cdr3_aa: CASSQGLADGYTF

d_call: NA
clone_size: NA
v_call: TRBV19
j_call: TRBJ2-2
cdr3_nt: TGTGCCAGTAGTCGGGGTGGATATACCGGGGAGCTGTTTTTT
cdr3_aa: CASSRGGYTGELFF

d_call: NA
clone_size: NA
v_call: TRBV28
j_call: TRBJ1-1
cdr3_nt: TGTGCCAGCAGCGGCGACAGGAACACTGAAGCTTTCTTT
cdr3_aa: CASSGDRNTEAFF

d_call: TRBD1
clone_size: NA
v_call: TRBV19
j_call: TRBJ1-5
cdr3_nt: TGTGCCAGTAGTCCCCTGGACAGGGGAGATCAGCCCCAGCATTTT
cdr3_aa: CASSPLDRGDQPQHF

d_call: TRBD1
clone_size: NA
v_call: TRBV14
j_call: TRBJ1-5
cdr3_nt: TGTGCCAGCGCTAGGGACAGGGCGGTTGAGCAGCCCCAGCATTTT
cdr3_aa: CASARDRAVEQPQHF

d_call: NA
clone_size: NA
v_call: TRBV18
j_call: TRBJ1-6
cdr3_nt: TGTGCCAGCTCACCGTCGGCGGATGGGGATAATTCACCCCTCCACTTT
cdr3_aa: CASSPSADGDNSPLHF

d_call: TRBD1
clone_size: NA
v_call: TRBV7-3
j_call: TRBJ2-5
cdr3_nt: TGTGCCAGCAGCCCTGGACAGGGACAAGAGACCCAGTACTTC
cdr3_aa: CASSPGQGQETQYF

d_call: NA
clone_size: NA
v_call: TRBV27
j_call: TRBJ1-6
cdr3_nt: TGTGCCAGCAGTTCCCCGTACCGAGGGGGTTCACCCCTCCACTTT
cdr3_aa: CASSSPYRGGSPLHF

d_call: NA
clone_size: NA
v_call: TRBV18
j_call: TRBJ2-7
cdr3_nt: TGTGCCAGCTCGAGCACAGGGAGCGTATACGAGCAGTACTTC
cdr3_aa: CASSSTGSVYEQYF

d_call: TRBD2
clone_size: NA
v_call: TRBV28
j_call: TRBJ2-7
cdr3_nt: TGTGCCAGCAGTTGGGGAGGGACCGAGCAGTACTTC
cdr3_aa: CASSWGGTEQYF

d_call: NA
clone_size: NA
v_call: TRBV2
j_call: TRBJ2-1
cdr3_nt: TGTGCCAGCAGTGCCGACAGGAATGAGCAGTTCTTC
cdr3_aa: CASSADRNEQFF

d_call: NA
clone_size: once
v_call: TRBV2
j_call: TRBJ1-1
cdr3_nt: TGTGCCAGCAGGCAGAATATGAACACTGAAGCTTTCTTT
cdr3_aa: CASRQNMNTEAFF

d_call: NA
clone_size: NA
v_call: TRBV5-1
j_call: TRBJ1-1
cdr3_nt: TGCGCCAGCAGCCGGGACACGAATAGGGGAGTTGAAGCTTTCTTT
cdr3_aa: CASSRDTNRGVEAFF

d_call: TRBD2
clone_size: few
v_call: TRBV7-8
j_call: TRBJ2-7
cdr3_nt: TGTGCCAGCAGCTTTTGGGAGGGTCCAGACGAGCAGTACTTC
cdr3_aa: CASSFWEGPDEQYF

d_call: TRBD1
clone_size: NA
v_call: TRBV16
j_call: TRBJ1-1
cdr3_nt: TGTGCCGCGACCCTTGAGGGGGCAGACACTGAAGCTTTCTTT
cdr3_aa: CAATLEGADTEAFF

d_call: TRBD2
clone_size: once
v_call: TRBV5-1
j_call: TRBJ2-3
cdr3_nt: TGCGCCAGCAGCTACAGCGGGGGGGCAGATACGCAGTATTTT
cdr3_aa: CASSYSGGADTQYF

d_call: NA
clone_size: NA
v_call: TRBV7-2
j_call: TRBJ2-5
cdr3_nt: TGTGCCAGCAGCTTATGGGGTGGAGAAGAGACCCAGTACTTC
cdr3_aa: CASSLWGGEETQYF

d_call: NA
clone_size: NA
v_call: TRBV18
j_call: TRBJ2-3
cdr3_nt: TGTGCCAGCTCACCACCGAAAACAGATACGCAGTATTTT
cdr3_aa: CASSPPKTDTQYF

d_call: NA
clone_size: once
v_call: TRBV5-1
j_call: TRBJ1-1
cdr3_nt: TGCGCCAGCAGCTTGGCTGGAGCCCTCACTGAAGCTTTCTTT
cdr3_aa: CASSLAGALTEAFF

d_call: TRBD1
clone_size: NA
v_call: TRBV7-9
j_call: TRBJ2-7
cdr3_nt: TGTGCCAGCAGCCTCCGGGGACAGGGTTTTGACGAGCAGTACTTC
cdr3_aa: CASSLRGQGFDEQYF

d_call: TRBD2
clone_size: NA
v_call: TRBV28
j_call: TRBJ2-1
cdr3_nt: TGTGCCAGCAGCGTAGCGGGAGGGCCAGACTATGAGCAGTTCTTC
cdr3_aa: CASSVAGGPDYEQFF

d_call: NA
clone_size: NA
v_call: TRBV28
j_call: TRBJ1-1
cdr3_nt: TGTGCCAGCAGTATCCCCGGGACACTTCTCACTGAAGCTTTCTTT
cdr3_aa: CASSIPGTLLTEAFF

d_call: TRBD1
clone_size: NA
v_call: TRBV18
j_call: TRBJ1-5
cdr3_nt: TGTGCCAGCTCACTGGGAGAGGGGGCTTCCCTCAATCAGCCCCAGCATTTT
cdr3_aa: CASSLGEGASLNQPQHF

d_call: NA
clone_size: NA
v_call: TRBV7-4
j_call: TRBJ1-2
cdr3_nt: TGTGCCAGCACCAACGCGAGGGGAGATGGCGGCTACACCTTC
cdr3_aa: CASTNARGDGGYTF

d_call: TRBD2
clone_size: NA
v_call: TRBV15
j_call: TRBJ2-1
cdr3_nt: TGTGCCACCAGCAGGAAGATTGGCACTAGCGGGGGGTCGAATGAGCAGTTCTTC
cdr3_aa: CATSRKIGTSGGSNEQFF

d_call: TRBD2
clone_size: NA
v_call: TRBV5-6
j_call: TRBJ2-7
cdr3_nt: TGTGCCAGCAGCCGGACTAGCGGATCCTACGAGCAGTACTTC
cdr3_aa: CASSRTSGSYEQYF

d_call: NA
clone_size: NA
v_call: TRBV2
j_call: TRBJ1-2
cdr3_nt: TGTGCCAGCAGTGAAAGGGGGGTCTATGGCTACACCTTC
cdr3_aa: CASSERGVYGYTF

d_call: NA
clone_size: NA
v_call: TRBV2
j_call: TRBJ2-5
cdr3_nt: TGTGCCAGCAGCGAGGGCCGAGAGACCCAGTACTTC
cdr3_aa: CASSEGRETQYF

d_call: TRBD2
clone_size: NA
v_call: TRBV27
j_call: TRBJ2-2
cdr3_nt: TGTGCCAGCAGTTCCTTGGGGACTAGTGTTTTCACCGGGGAGCTGTTTTTT
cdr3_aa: CASSSLGTSVFTGELFF

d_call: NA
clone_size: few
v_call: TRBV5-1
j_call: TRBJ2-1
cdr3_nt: TGCGCCAGCAGCAGGGGTTCGTCGGCCTACAATGAGCAGTTCTTC
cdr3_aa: CASSRGSSAYNEQFF

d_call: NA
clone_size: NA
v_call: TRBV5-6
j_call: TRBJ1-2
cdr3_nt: TGTGCCAGCAGCTTGGCCTTTCGCGAGGGACCAGAATATGGCTACACCTTC
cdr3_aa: CASSLAFREGPEYGYTF

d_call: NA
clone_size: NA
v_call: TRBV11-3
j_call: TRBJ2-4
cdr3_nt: TGTGCCAGCAGCTTAGATAGCGGAGCGCAAGGGGTTCAGTACTTC
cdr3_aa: CASSLDSGAQGVQYF

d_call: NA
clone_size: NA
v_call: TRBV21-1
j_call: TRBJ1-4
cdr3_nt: TGTGCCAGCAGCTGGCGGGACCAGACTAATGAAAAACTGTTTTTT
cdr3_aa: CASSWRDQTNEKLFF

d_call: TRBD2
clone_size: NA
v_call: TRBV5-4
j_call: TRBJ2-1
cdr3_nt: TGTGCCAGCAGCCGCGGGGGATCCAGCTCCTACAATGAGCAGTTCTTC
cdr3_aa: CASSRGGSSSYNEQFF

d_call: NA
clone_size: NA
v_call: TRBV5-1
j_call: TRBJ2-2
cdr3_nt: TGCGCCAGCAGCTTGGGTGCCCATGGGCGGATGGTCGGGGAGCTGTTTTTT
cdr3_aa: CASSLGAHGRMVGELFF

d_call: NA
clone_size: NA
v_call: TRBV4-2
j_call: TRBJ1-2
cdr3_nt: TGTGCCAGCAGCTTGGCCTCTCGTACCCATGGCTACACCTTC
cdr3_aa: CASSLASRTHGYTF

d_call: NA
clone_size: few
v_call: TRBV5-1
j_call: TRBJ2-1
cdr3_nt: TGCGCCAGCAGCTTGTGGGGGGGGCGGGCCAGCTCCTACAATGAGCAGTTCTTC
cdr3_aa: CASSLWGGRASSYNEQFF

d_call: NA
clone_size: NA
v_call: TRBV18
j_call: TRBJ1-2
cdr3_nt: TGTGCCAGCTCACCAGAACCCACCAACTATGGCTACACCTTC
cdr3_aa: CASSPEPTNYGYTF

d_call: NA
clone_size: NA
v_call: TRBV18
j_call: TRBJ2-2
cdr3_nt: TGTGCCAGCTCAACTACTAGACCCGACAACACCGGGGAGCTGTTTTTT
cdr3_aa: CASSTTRPDNTGELFF

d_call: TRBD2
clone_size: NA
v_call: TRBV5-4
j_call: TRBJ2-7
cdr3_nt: TGTGCCAGCAGCGCGACTAGCGGGAGAAGGTCCTACGAGCAGTACTTC
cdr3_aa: CASSATSGRRSYEQYF

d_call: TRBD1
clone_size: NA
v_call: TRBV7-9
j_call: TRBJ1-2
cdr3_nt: TGTGCCAGCAGCTTCCGACAGGGCGATGGCTACACCTTC
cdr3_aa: CASSFRQGDGYTF

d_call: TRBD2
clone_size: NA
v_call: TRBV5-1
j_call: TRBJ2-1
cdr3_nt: TGCGCCAGCAGCTTGGTTGTAGCGGGGGGAGCCAATGAGCAGTTCTTC
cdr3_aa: CASSLVVAGGANEQFF

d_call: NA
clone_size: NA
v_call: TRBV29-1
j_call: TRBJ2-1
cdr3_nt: TGCAGCGGGATACTCTACAATGAGCAGTTCTTC
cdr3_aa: CSGILYNEQFF

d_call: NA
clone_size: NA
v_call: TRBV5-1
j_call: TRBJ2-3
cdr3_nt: TGCGCCAGCAGTTTGCCCCAGTCAGATACGCAGTATTTT
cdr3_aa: CASSLPQSDTQYF

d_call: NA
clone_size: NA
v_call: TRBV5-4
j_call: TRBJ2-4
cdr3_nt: TGTGCCAGCAGCGCGTCGGGGCAGGGAGGCATTCAGTACTTC
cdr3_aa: CASSASGQGGIQYF

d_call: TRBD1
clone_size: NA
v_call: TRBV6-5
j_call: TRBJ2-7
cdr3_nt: TGTGCCAGCTGTTACAGGGGTCAGGACTCCTACGAGCAGTACTTC
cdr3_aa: CASCYRGQDSYEQYF